These 11 T cell receptor beta chains originate from one sample sequenced in a study of T-cell memory formation after mild COVID-19. MiXCR, applied by TCRdb to the 5' RACE reads, yields one record per CDR3 protein. The table records approximately 390,000 distinct CDR3 sequences, approximately 16% of them present only once. The sequencing sample was made of PBMCs or a T cell subset sorted from them (not recorded which). These receptors all stem from a man younger than 35 who had mild COVID-19 (a few samples of this study predate the infection). Cell type and time point are not known.

The J gene is TRBJ1-1, the V gene TRBV15; TRBD1 matches at 9 bases. CDR3 size: 16 residues. Unmatched junction bases numbered 9, after V lost 3 bases and J lost 4 bases. Germline V gene data show CDR1 as LNHNV and CDR2 as YYDKDF (reference sequence). The CDR3 spells CATSSHTTGGITEAFF. As DNA, the CDR3 is TGTGCCACCAGCAGTCACACGACAGGGGGGATCACTGAAGCTTTCTTT. The entire variable domain, with the rest obtained from reference TRBV15 and TRBJ1-1, is as follows: DAMVIQNPRYQVTQFGKPVTLSCSQTLNHNVMYWYQQKSSQAPKLLFHYYDKDFNNEADTPDNFQSRRPNTSFCFLDIRSPGLGDTAMYLCATSSHTTGGITEAFFGQGTRLTVV.

The chain's CDR3 is CASSPGATANYGYTF. CDR3 bases: TGTGCCAGCAGCCCCGGGGCTACAGCTAACTATGGCTACACCTTC. The rearrangement links TRBV7-3 to TRBJ1-2, with a possible D match to TRBD1 (5 bases). The CDR3 runs 15 residues. V was clipped by 5 bases and J by 0 bases, with 13 bases between them. Germline V CDR1 and CDR2: SGHTA, FQGTGA.

The rearrangement uses TRBV27 and TRBJ1-5, with D tentatively TRBD1 (5 bases). The CDR3 totals 16 residues. Germline V gene lookup returns CDR1 MNHEY and CDR2 SMNVEV (reference sequence). V shed 5 bases and J shed 6 bases, with 20 bases lying between them. The CDR3 DNA sequence: TGTGCCAGCAGTCCCCCATGTGAGGGGATGGGTCAGCCCCAGCATTTT. It is translated as CASSPPCEGMGQPQHF.

The V and J genes are TRBV10-2 and TRBJ1-2; D ambiguous. The CDR3 contains 12 residues. CDR1 is WSHSY, CDR2 SAAADI, per germline. V was clipped by 3 bases and J by 4 bases, with 6 bases between them. As DNA, the CDR3 is TGCGCCAGCAGTGAAGTAAGCTATGGCTACACCTTC. This encodes CASSEVSYGYTF.

The J gene is TRBJ2-7, the V gene TRBV27, with 7 bases matching TRBD1. The CDR3 contains 14 residues. V dropped 7 bases and J dropped 2; count of bases not matched to a gene: 8. Germline-derived CDR1 and CDR2 are MNHEY and SMNVEV (reference sequence). The CDR3 loop is CASNPPGQPYEQYF. The CDR3 bases are TGTGCCAGCAACCCCCCGGGACAGCCCTACGAGCAGTACTTC.

The chain employs TRBV28 and TRBJ2-7, with TRBD1 matching 7 bases. V shed 3 bases and J 6 bases; nucleotides not matched to a gene: 2. CDR3 length equals 12 residues. CDR1 MDHEN and CDR2 SYDVKM come from the germline V gene. The CDR3 region is CASSLTGLEQYV. CDR3 DNA sequence: TGTGCCAGCAGTTTGACAGGGCTCGAGCAGTACGTC.

The rearrangement joins TRBV20-1 to TRBJ1-6, with TRBD1 identical over 8 bases. The CDR3 consists of 15 residues. V gave up 5 bases and J gave up 8 bases; unmatched junction bases: 11. Germline V lookup: CDR1 DFQATT, CDR2 SNEGSKA (reference sequence). The CDR3 DNA follows: TGCAGTGCTCGCGACAGGGGAGGAGGTGATTCACCCCTCCACTTT. Its translation: CSARDRGGGDSPLHF.

This clonotype was picked up many times. The chain combines TRBV7-2 with TRBJ1-5; maybe TRBD1 (5 bases). Looked up from germline, CDR1 is SGHTA and CDR2 is FQGNSA. The V end lost 5 bases, the J end lost 3 bases, and 17 bases lay between the germline ends. The CDR3 is made up of 16 amino acids. CDR3 in DNA: TGTGCCAGCAGCCAATGGATGGCAGGGAACAATCAGCCCCAGCATTTT. Translating gives CASSQWMAGNNQPQHF. The full variable domain, rest sourced from reference TRBV7-2 and TRBJ1-5, is GAGVSQSPSNKVTEKGKDVELRCDPISGHTALYWYRQSLGQGLEFLIYFQGNSAPDKSGLPSDRFSAERTGGSVSTLTIQRTQQEDSAVYLCASSQWMAGNNQPQHFGDGTRLSIL.

A few counts support this clonotype. J is TRBJ1-6 and V is TRBV7-8; D uncertain. V was cut by 2 bases and J by 14 bases, with 16 bases left in between. The CDR3 is made up of 14 amino acids. CDR1 SGHVS and CDR2 FQNEAQ come from the germline V gene. The CDR3 nucleotides are TGTGCCAGCAGCTTATTCGGGGTCCCATTGGCCCTCCACTTT. Translated: CASSLFGVPLALHF.

The V call is TRBV6-2 or TRBV6-3, the J call TRBJ1-1; weak D call: TRBD1 (6 bases). V lost 5 bases, J lost 4 bases, and 14 bases lay in between. The CDR3 consists of 14 residues. Germline CDR1 and CDR2: MNHEY and SVGEGT. The CDR3 sequence is CASSRPGHRTEAFF. Written as DNA, the CDR3 is TGTGCCAGCAGTCGACCGGGACACCGCACTGAAGCTTTCTTT.

The chain employs TRBV7-2 and TRBJ2-7; D may correspond to TRBD1 or TRBD2 (5 bases each). Trimming removed 5 bases at V and 2 bases at J, with 16 bases between. Germline CDR1 SGHTA, CDR2 FQGNSA. There are 15 residues in the CDR3. This CDR3 reads CASSPTDGLTYEQYF. The CDR3 DNA sequence: TGTGCCAGCAGCCCGACAGATGGACTCACCTACGAGCAGTACTTC.